Each of the 6 T cell receptor beta chains below was sequenced from the same sample in a study of OX40 agonist ivuxolimab in advanced cancers. The data were produced by immunoSEQ multiplex PCR, yet TCRdb's version contains in-frame clones alone and is incomplete. The data show approximately 74,000 clones, around 90% seen once. Sequencing was performed on CD4+ or CD8+ T cells sorted from blood, taken in a trial of the OX40 agonist ivuxolimab. The receptors shown here come from an adult with an advanced solid tumor such as melanoma, head and neck, liver or kidney cancer.

This sequence joins TRBV7-2 and TRBJ2-1; D is unresolved. Germline V gene data show CDR1 as SGHTA and CDR2 as FQGNSA. The CDR3 is made up of 13 amino acids. The V end was cut by 1 base, the J end by 5 bases, with 6 bases between. CDR3 nucleotide sequence: TGTGCCAGCAGCTTAGGGGCTAACAATGAGCAGTTCTTC. This codes for CASSLGANNEQFF.

DNA of the CDR3: TGTGCCAGTAGTTTGGGGGGACTAGTCGACTACAATGAGCAGTTCTTC. Translating gives CASSLGGLVDYNEQFF. The chain recombines TRBV19 with TRBJ2-1, with 8 bases identical to TRBD2. The junction had 9 bases not matched to a gene; V was cut back by 5 bases and J by 3 bases. The V gene's germline CDR1 is LNHDA and CDR2 SQIVND (reference sequence). The CDR3 is 16 amino acids.

The rearrangement uses TRBV7-2 and TRBJ1-4; D ambiguous. This CDR3 is 14 amino acids long. Trimming took off 0 bases at V and 8 bases at J, with 10 bases between the two ends. The germline gives CDR1 SGHTA, CDR2 FQGNSA. The CDR3 spells CASSLAGSGEKLFF. CDR3 DNA sequence: TGTGCCAGCAGCTTAGCGGGGTCTGGGGAAAAACTGTTTTTT.

This rearrangement joins TRBV6-6 to TRBJ1-1, with 9 bases fitting TRBD1. The CDR3 loop spans 14 amino acids. Trimming removed 7 bases from V and 2 bases from J; junction bases left unmatched: 5. Germline V gene sequence: CDR1 MNHNY, CDR2 SVGAGI (reference sequence). The CDR3 DNA follows: TGTGCCAGCACTTGGGACAGGGTAAACACTGAAGCTTTCTTT. It is translated as CASTWDRVNTEAFF.

The chain has TRBV10-3 and TRBJ2-7; 10 nucleotides agree with TRBD1. V lost 8 bases to trimming and J lost 3 bases; unmatched junction nucleotides: 4. This CDR3 has 13 residues. Per the germline V gene, CDR1 is ENHRY and CDR2 is SYGVKD. CDR3 DNA: TGTGCCATCCTGAGGACAGGGGGCTACGAGCAGTACTTC. It translates to CAILRTGGYEQYF.

V is TRBV7-8 and J is TRBJ2-2, with 10 bases that match TRBD2. Germline-derived CDR1 and CDR2 are SGHVS and FQNEAQ. Germline trimming cut 11 bases from V and 5 bases from J; bases unmatched to any gene: 5. There are 13 residues in the CDR3. Here the CDR3 reads CAGGTSATGELFF. In nucleotides, the CDR3 is TGTGCCGGGGGGACTAGCGCGACCGGGGAGCTGTTTTTT.